Below, one T cell receptor (beta chain) is given with its context. No antigen is known for it. The sample holds no much larger clone one base away, and base qualities are not on file. Participants were included only if at least one PBMC sample before ART initiation and at least two post-ART samples were available. Every participant with HIV received treatment in the United States of America. Before DNA extraction, cryopreserved samples of roughly 0.9-11 million PBMC were thawed and then washed. At the time of the earliest PBMC sample, participants with HIV were aged between about 20 and 54 years. PBMC samples were contributed by each participant from 1-4 timepoints before ART initiation and 2-8 timepoints after ART initiation, with a median of 7 samples. For every participant, serial HIV viral load, CD4+ T-cell count, ART history and demographic data were obtained. Genomic DNA was extracted from unsorted PBMC with a Qiagen kit on a QIAcube, processed in batches of 12 samples.

This sample is drawn from a study of long-term antiretroviral therapy in people with HIV (dated by TCRdb to about 2022). Broadly, across the study: The earliest samples were collected about a decade before the 2015 WHO recommendation for immediate ART, when ART was typically delayed until CD4 counts fell. A retrospective serial study tested whether changes in peripheral blood TRB repertoire composition and diversity were associated with ART initiation and durable HIV suppression. A total of around 200 cryopreserved PBMC samples were contributed to the cohort by 30 adults with confirmed HIV infection, with samples collected serially over a mean of roughly six years (range 1-12). Of the approximately 28 participants with HIV, approximately twelve were female. Test extractions of a monoclonal T-cell line alongside about 30 polyclonal samples showed no cross-contamination during QIAcube processing. Overall results and qualifications from the work: The repertoire was dominated across all time points by expanded TRB clones identified before ART initiation, although this dominance was seen to fluctuate and to decrease in many PLHIV after ART. Since PBMC availability was limited, sequencing covered only the TCR beta chain, with no alpha chain pairing. Samples dated from the mid-2000s to the late 2010s, and the ART regimens used may be less effective than current ones. No data were available on ART adherence, viral resistance or therapy changes, limiting inferences about post-ART repertoire changes. Starting ART was linked to a significant rise in TRB diversity, yet even with long-term ART the diversity remained significantly lower than in transplant donor controls. Because cell numbers in pre-ART samples were limited, unsorted PBMC were profiled instead of sorted CD4+ and CD8+ T cells. CDR3 length ranges in HIV repertoires were narrower than in controls, and network structure suggested an antigen-experienced repertoire with only a slight naive shift after ART.

The CDR3 starts with the cysteine, ends with the phenylalanine, and has 15 residues. Only the CDR3 part of the read is kept: 45 bases, read in frame from the first base. Looking up the germline V gene (reference sequence) yields CDR1 PRHDT and CDR2 FYEKMQ. A distance of 16 bases separates the germline ends of V and J, which lose 6 bases and 4 bases respectively. The immunoSEQ hsTCRB v3.0 assay was used at survey level resolution for TRB variable region sequencing. TRB sequencing targeted a depth of about 40,000-50,000 T-cell genomes per sample. An Illumina MiSeq with a v3 150-cycle kit was used to sequence the pooled TRB libraries. The original methods were these. Repertoire analysis ran in R within a reproducible Nextflow workflow covering QC, data transformation and analysis. Custom analyses were implemented in LymphoSeq2, an R package for AIRR-Seq data exploration. Several samples that yielded fewer than 5000 total TRB sequences were excluded, so that 150 to 200 HIV repertoires were analyzed. Of the roughly 180 retained HIV repertoires, about 59 were collected before and 120 to 140 after ART initiation. Each repertoire was downsampled to 5000 TRB nucleotide sequences, and summary statistics were averaged across 100 downsampling iterations. TRB sequences were retained for analysis only if CDR3 regions of at least seven amino acids were present. Diversity was assessed using a clonality score derived from Shannon entropy and using the Gini coefficient. In the repertoire networks, any two of the top 5000 CDR3 amino acid sequences were connected whenever the two sequences differed by an edit distance of one. Antigen specificity groups and MHC restriction were predicted for TRB CDR3 amino acid sequences with GLIPH2. To flag known CMV, EBV, HIV or tissue antigen associations, CDR3 amino acid sequences were matched against VDJdb and McPAS-TCR. Pre-ART, post-ART and control groups were compared with Wilcoxon signed-rank tests and Holm-Bonferroni correction. This immuneACCESS table, as held by TCRdb, lists in-frame sequences with V and J called but not all clones. Of the missing ones, under half trace to an unresolved V gene in checked studies; the others have no known cause. V, J and clone size reflect that table, while D and trimming were determined from the DNA. This sample gives around 25,000 clones in total; about 85% of them show up just once. The ten largest clones capture around 3.9% of the sample.

The receptor was derived from a woman aged 25-40 years with HIV. Sequencing used unsorted PBMCs, obtained 1.9 years after starting antiretroviral therapy. The rearrangement joined TRBV13 to TRBJ2-1; the D gene identity is not certain. DNA sequence: TGTGCCAGCAGTCCGAGAACAGTAGCTTACAATGAGCAGTTCTTC. It is translated as CASSPRTVAYNEQFF.